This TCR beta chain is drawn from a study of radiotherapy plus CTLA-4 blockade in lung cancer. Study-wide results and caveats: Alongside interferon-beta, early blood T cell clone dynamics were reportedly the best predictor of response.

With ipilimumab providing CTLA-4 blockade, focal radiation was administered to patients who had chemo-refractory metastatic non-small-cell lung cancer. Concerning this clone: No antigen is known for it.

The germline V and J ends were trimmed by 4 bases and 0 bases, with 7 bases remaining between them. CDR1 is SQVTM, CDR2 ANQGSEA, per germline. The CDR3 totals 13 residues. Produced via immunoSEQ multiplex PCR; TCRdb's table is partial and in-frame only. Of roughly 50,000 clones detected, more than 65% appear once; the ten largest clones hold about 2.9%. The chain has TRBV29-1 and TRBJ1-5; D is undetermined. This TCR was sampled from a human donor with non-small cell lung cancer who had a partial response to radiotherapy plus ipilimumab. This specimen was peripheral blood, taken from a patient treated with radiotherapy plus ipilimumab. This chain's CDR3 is CSVGHNSNQPQHF. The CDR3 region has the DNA TGCAGCGTTGGGCACAATAGCAATCAGCCCCAGCATTTT.